This T cell receptor (beta chain) was captured in a study of blood T cell repertoires in COVID-19. The wider study: The United States, Italy and Spain were the sources of the acute and convalescent COVID-19 samples. T cells, B-cell-depleted T cells, or PBMCs supplied cDNA or gDNA.

The CDR3 totals 13 residues. V lost 4 bases and J 7 bases, leaving 12 bases between the germline ends. Germline CDR1 is SGHDT and CDR2 is YYEEEE. Original data processing: For nucleated cells, counts were estimated from reference gene primer amplification. Profiled with immunoSEQ multiplex PCR; TCRdb holds only in-frame clones, not every one. V and J calls and clone size follow that table, whereas D and trimming were derived from the DNA. Here the sample spans nearly 200,000 clones, about 83% being singletons. Specimen: peripheral blood. This sequence originates from a woman between 70 and 85 years old with active or convalescent COVID-19. The chain has TRBV5-6 and TRBJ2-1; tentative D call: TRBD2 (6 bases). CDR3 region: CASSIGSGNEQFF. The CDR3 DNA sequence: TGTGCCAGCAGCATCGGGAGTGGGAATGAGCAGTTCTTC.